A selection of T cell receptor beta chains follows, all from one sample in a study of OX40 agonist ivuxolimab in advanced cancers. Measured with immunoSEQ multiplex PCR; TCRdb has only the in-frame clones, and not every one. This table holds about 86,000 clones, approximately 90% found once. The specimen comprised CD4+ or CD8+ T cells sorted from blood, sampled in a trial of the OX40 agonist ivuxolimab. These receptors all come from an adult with an advanced solid tumor such as melanoma, head and neck, liver or kidney cancer. Both conserved end residues are part of each CDR3. The D gene is left open where the match is weak. Some rows mark clone size as missing; the rest say once, few, many or name a class of expanded clone.

J gene,V gene,D gene,clone size,CDR3 protein,CDR3 DNA
TRBJ2-5,TRBV5-6,TRBD1,-,CASSLDRGIKLQETQYF,TGTGCCAGCAGCTTAGACAGGGGCATCAAGCTCCAAGAGACCCAGTACTTC
TRBJ2-3,TRBV10-3,TRBD2,-,CAIAGGTDTQYF,TGTGCCATTGCGGGAGGAACAGATACGCAGTATTTT
TRBJ2-3,TRBV11-2,-,-,CASSLVADTQYF,TGTGCCAGCAGCTTAGTAGCAGATACGCAGTATTTT
TRBJ1-2,TRBV4-3,-,-,CASSQVGGTVRYTF,TGCGCCAGCAGCCAAGTAGGTGGGACGGTGAGATACACCTTC
TRBJ1-3,TRBV5-1,TRBD1,-,CASSLQGARGNTIYF,TGCGCCAGCAGCTTACAGGGGGCGCGTGGAAACACCATATATTTT
TRBJ2-7,TRBV6-1,TRBD1,-,CASRQTGESYEQYF,TGTGCCAGCAGGCAGACAGGGGAGTCCTACGAGCAGTACTTC
TRBJ1-1,TRBV5-5,-,-,CASSRGRLNTEAFF,TGTGCCAGCAGCAGGGGACGGCTGAACACTGAAGCTTTCTTT
TRBJ2-7,TRBV5-1,-,-,CASSLGLALSDEQYF,TGCGCCAGCAGCTTGGGGCTAGCGCTGTCTGACGAGCAGTACTTC
TRBJ2-1,TRBV19,TRBD2,-,CASSIWPSGPAEGYNEQFF,TGTGCCAGTAGTATTTGGCCTAGCGGTCCCGCAGAGGGGTACAATGAGCAGTTCTTC
TRBJ2-1,TRBV7-9,-,-,CASSYSGDFYNEQFF,TGTGCCAGCAGCTATTCGGGGGACTTCTACAATGAGCAGTTCTTC
TRBJ2-3,TRBV5-1,TRBD2,-,CASSFPRETTDTQYF,TGCGCCAGCAGCTTTCCGCGGGAGACCACAGATACGCAGTATTTT
TRBJ2-5,TRBV7-7,-,-,CASSFGSGSQETQYF,TGTGCTAGCAGCTTCGGCTCAGGGTCCCAAGAGACCCAGTACTTC
TRBJ1-1,TRBV7-2,-,-,CASSLWGAAEAFF,TGTGCCAGCAGCTTGTGGGGGGCAGCTGAAGCTTTCTTT
TRBJ1-2,TRBV9,-,few,CASSVGFAGGYGYTF,TGTGCCAGCAGCGTAGGGTTTGCGGGCGGCTATGGCTACACCTTC
TRBJ1-6,TRBV6-5,-,once,CASGRVENSPLHF,TGTGCCAGCGGAAGGGTAGAGAATTCACCCCTCCACTTT
TRBJ2-5,TRBV6-5,-,-,CASRAARANETQYF,TGTGCCAGCAGAGCCGCAAGGGCTAACGAGACCCAGTACTTC
TRBJ2-7,TRBV4-3,-,-,CASSQGYYYEQYF,TGCGCCAGCAGCCAGGGATATTACTACGAGCAGTACTTC
TRBJ2-7,TRBV28,-,-,CASGTALEDEQYF,TGTGCCAGCGGAACGGCACTAGAAGACGAGCAGTACTTC
TRBJ2-2,TRBV7-2,-,-,CASSLGHDTGELFF,TGTGCCAGCAGCTTGGGACACGACACCGGGGAGCTGTTTTTT
TRBJ2-2,TRBV7-2,-,-,CASSLLWGVDTGELFF,TGTGCCAGCAGCTTATTGTGGGGGGTGGACACCGGGGAGCTGTTTTTT
TRBJ2-7,TRBV5-1,TRBD1,-,CASSLAPGQVTYEQYF,TGCGCCAGCAGCTTAGCCCCGGGACAGGTTACCTACGAGCAGTACTTC
TRBJ1-3,TRBV30,-,-,CACREAGNTIYF,TGTGCCTGCCGGGAAGCTGGAAACACCATATATTTT
TRBJ1-2,TRBV28,-,-,CASSSQRSGTVSGYTF,TGTGCCAGCAGTTCCCAAAGGTCCGGGACGGTCAGTGGCTACACCTTC
TRBJ1-3,TRBV7-7,-,-,CASSLGRGNTIYF,TGTGCTAGCAGCTTGGGGAGGGGAAACACCATATATTTT
TRBJ2-1,TRBV11-3,TRBD1,-,CASSFRTGSYNEQFF,TGTGCCAGCAGCTTTAGGACAGGCTCCTACAATGAGCAGTTCTTC
TRBJ2-3,TRBV29-1,-,-,CSGVGGGTDTQYF,TGCAGCGGCGTAGGGGGGGGCACAGATACGCAGTATTTT
TRBJ1-2,TRBV28,-,-,CASSLGARGPTYGYTF,TGTGCCAGCAGTTTAGGGGCAAGAGGTCCCACTTATGGCTACACCTTC
TRBJ2-7,TRBV9,TRBD2,-,CASSSGLAGSRSYEQYF,TGTGCCAGCAGCTCCGGACTAGCGGGGTCCCGAAGCTACGAGCAGTACTTC
TRBJ2-7,TRBV5-1,TRBD1,-,CASSFGTANIRSYEQYF,TGCGCCAGCAGCTTTGGGACAGCCAATATCAGGTCCTACGAGCAGTACTTC
TRBJ1-1,TRBV7-2,TRBD1,-,CASSLGGVADRGAEAFF,TGTGCCAGCAGCTTAGGGGGGGTAGCGGACAGGGGTGCTGAAGCTTTCTTT
TRBJ2-5,TRBV7-8,TRBD1,-,CASSFRDSVQETQYF,TGTGCCAGCAGCTTCCGGGACAGCGTGCAAGAGACCCAGTACTTC
TRBJ1-6,TRBV30,-,-,CAWTSKSLNSPLHF,TGTGCCTGGACATCGAAGTCTCTTAATTCACCCCTCCACTTT
TRBJ2-1,TRBV5-1,TRBD2,few,CASSLEGRGGLVDEQFF,TGCGCCAGCAGCTTGGAGGGGCGGGGGGGCCTCGTTGATGAGCAGTTCTTC